This TCR beta chain is from a study of blood T cell repertoires in COVID-19. CDR1 LGHNA and CDR2 YNFKEQ come from the germline V gene. The CDR3 is 15 residues long. V was pared by 0 bases and J by 2 bases, with 10 bases between. This clone was found a few times. Assay used: immunoSEQ multiplex PCR; TCRdb lists only in-frame clones, some missing. The repertoire holds around 190,000 clones, with roughly 76% as singletons. Sequenced sample: peripheral blood. The chain links TRBV4-2 to TRBJ1-2, with D uncertain. The TCR comes from a woman aged 45 to 65 with active or convalescent COVID-19. CDR3: CASSQDDTVNYGYTF. The DNA for the CDR3 is TGTGCCAGCAGCCAAGACGACACAGTGAACTATGGCTACACCTTC.